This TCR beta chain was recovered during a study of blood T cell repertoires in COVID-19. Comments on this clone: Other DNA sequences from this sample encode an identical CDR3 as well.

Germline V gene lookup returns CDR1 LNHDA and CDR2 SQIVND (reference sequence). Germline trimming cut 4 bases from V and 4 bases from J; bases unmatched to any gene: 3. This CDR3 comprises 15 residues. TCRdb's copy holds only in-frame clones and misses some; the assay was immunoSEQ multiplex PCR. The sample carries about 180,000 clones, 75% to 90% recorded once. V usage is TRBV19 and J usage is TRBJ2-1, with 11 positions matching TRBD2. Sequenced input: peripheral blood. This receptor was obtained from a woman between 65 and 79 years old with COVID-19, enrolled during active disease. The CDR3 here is CASSRTSGGYNEQFF. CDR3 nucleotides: TGTGCCAGTAGTAGAACTAGCGGGGGTTACAATGAGCAGTTCTTC.